These 11 T cell receptor beta chains came from one sample sequenced in a study of identical twins. Via MiXCR, TCRdb re-called the 5' RACE reads, giving one row per CDR3 protein. The sample carries around 280,000 distinct CDR3 sequences, more than 6.5% recorded once. A further study also used this sample, focusing on yellow fever vaccine responses in identical twins.

The specimen was memory (CD45RO+) T cells sorted from blood. The receptors originated from a woman between 18 and 30 years old in good health.

There are many counts of this clonotype. The V call is TRBV6-6, the J call TRBJ1-6; 7 bases match TRBD1. The germline V gene has CDR1 MNHNY and CDR2 SVGAGI (reference sequence). The CDR3 covers 15 residues. After removal of 7 bases from V and 6 bases from J, the junction contained 9 bases not matched to a gene. As DNA, the CDR3 is TGTGCCAGCATTAGGGACAGCCGTACTAATTCACCCCTCCACTTT. Translation gives CASIRDSRTNSPLHF.

This clonotype was observed a few times. The rearrangement uses TRBV6-1 and TRBJ1-5; D gene ambiguous. Germline V CDR1 and CDR2: MNHNS, SASEGT. The CDR3 is 13 residues long. Between the trimmed V and J ends, which lost 7 bases and 3 bases, there was a span of 10 bases. CDR3 in amino acids: CASNPGNNQPQHF. CDR3 DNA sequence: TGTGCCAGCAATCCGGGGAACAATCAGCCCCAGCATTTT.

This clonotype has just a few counts. The chain is built from TRBV2 and TRBJ2-1; D not certain. V lost 7 bases and J 0 bases, leaving 10 bases between the germline ends. CDR1 is SNHLY and CDR2 is FYNNEI in the germline V gene. The CDR3 runs 14 residues. For the CDR3, the DNA is TGTGCCAGCATGAACAGAATCTCCTACAATGAGCAGTTCTTC. Its protein is CASMNRISYNEQFF.

The V and J genes are TRBV6-1 and TRBJ2-6, with a tentative D call TRBD1 (6 bases). Between the trimmed V and J ends, which lost 6 bases and 4 bases, there was a span of 13 bases. The CDR3 contains 15 residues. CDR1 is MNHNS, CDR2 SASEGT, per germline. The CDR3 coding sequence is TGTGCCAGCAGCATTACAGGGAGCGGGGCCAACGTCCTGACTTTC. Its protein product is CASSITGSGANVLTF.

This clonotype has ten or more counts. The chain has TRBV5-1 and TRBJ2-3; perhaps TRBD1 as D (5 bases). CDR1 and CDR2 from the germline V gene are SGHRS and YFSETQ. The CDR3 length is 14 residues. V lost 9 bases, J lost 2 bases, and 16 bases lay in between. The chain's CDR3 is CATKDRDYTDTQYF. CDR3 in DNA: TGCGCCACCAAAGACAGAGATTACACAGATACGCAGTATTTT.

This clonotype has a handful of counts. The CDR3 DNA is TGTGCCAGCAGTCCCAGTGGGTCGGCTGAAAAACTGTTTTTT. Encoded protein: CASSPSGSAEKLFF. This chain connects TRBV27 to TRBJ1-4; D remains unclear. The CDR3 runs 14 residues. The V gene's germline CDR1 is MNHEY and CDR2 SMNVEV (reference sequence). Trimming pared 5 bases from V and 7 bases from J, leaving 14 bases between.

The gene calls are TRBV5-1 and TRBJ1-6; possible D gene TRBD1, 5 bases. V shed 0 bases and J shed 10 bases, with 17 bases lying between them. Germline V gene sequence: CDR1 SGHRS, CDR2 YFSETQ. There are 16 residues in the CDR3. CDR3 loop: CASSLEDGAGGSPLHF. The CDR3 nucleotides are TGCGCCAGCAGCTTGGAAGACGGAGCCGGGGGATCACCCCTCCACTTT.

The rearrangement uses TRBV24-1 and TRBJ2-3; D gene uncertain. The germline V gene encodes CDR1 KGHDR and CDR2 SFDVKD. V dropped 8 bases and J dropped 7 bases, with 9 bases sitting between them. The CDR3 has 11 residues. CDR3 sequence reads: CATKYMNTQYF. CDR3 DNA sequence: TGTGCCACCAAGTATATGAATACGCAGTATTTT.

The table lists this clonotype with many counts. The J gene is TRBJ2-7, the V gene TRBV14; D may be TRBD1 or TRBD2 (5 bases each). The CDR3 covers 13 residues. The germline V gene encodes CDR1 SGHDN and CDR2 FVKESK. Trimming left V 3 bases short and J 3 bases short, with 9 bases between. Written as DNA, the CDR3 is TGTGCCAGCAGCCAGGGACGGATCTACGAGCAGTACTTC. Translating it yields CASSQGRIYEQYF.

The gene calls are TRBV6-4 and TRBJ2-1; D might be TRBD1 or TRBD2, each matching 6 bases. CDR1 MRHNA and CDR2 SNTAGT come from the germline V gene. The CDR3 is 17 amino acids. Trimming took 2 bases from V and 6 from J, leaving 20 bases between them. The chain's CDR3 is CASSDDSRGGSLNEQFF. DNA for the CDR3: TGTGCCAGCAGTGACGACAGCAGGGGAGGTAGTCTCAATGAGCAGTTCTTC.

This clonotype came up many times. The chain joins TRBV24-1 to TRBJ2-5; D tentatively fits TRBD1 or TRBD2 (5 bases each). Germline lookup yields CDR1 KGHDR and CDR2 SFDVKD. CDR3 size: 15 residues. V was shortened by 3 bases and J by 2 bases, with 12 bases between the two germline ends. CDR3 sequence: CATSDTGPKQETQYF. For the CDR3, the DNA is TGTGCCACCAGTGATACGGGACCCAAACAAGAGACCCAGTACTTC.